This passage covers 5 T cell receptor beta chains from one sample sequenced in a study of blood T cell repertoires in COVID-19. TCRdb's copy holds only in-frame clones and misses some; the assay was immunoSEQ multiplex PCR. The sample carries about 100,000 clones, around four fifths recorded once. Material: peripheral blood. Source of these receptors: a human donor in a cohort sampled during active COVID-19.

The chain employs TRBV30 and TRBJ2-7; TRBD2 is a possible D gene (6 bases). This CDR3 comprises 13 residues. Deletions cut 1 base from V and 3 bases from J, with 10 bases between. The germline V gene has CDR1 GTSNPN and CDR2 SVGIG (reference sequence). CDR3 loop: CAWSGAGNYEQYF. The CDR3 nucleotides are TGTGCCTGGAGTGGGGCGGGGAACTACGAGCAGTACTTC.

The rearrangement uses TRBV10-1 and TRBJ2-1; TRBD1 aligns across 7 bases. The germline V gene encodes CDR1 WNHNN and CDR2 SYGVQD (reference sequence). CDR3 size: 15 residues. The junction had 8 bases not matched to a gene; V was cut back by 5 bases and J by 4 bases. CDR3 residues: CASSRDRLTYNEQFF. CDR3 nucleotides: TGCGCCAGCAGTAGGGACAGACTAACTTACAATGAGCAGTTCTTC.

This clone was detected a few times. The V gene is TRBV6-5, the J gene TRBJ2-7, with 12 bases fitting TRBD2. This CDR3 has 15 residues. V dropped 6 bases and J dropped 4; count of bases not matched to a gene: 7. The V gene's germline CDR1 is MNHEY and CDR2 SVGAGI. The CDR3 DNA follows: TGTGCCAGCAGACGGACTAGCGGGAATCGGTACGAGCAGTACTTC. It is translated as CASRRTSGNRYEQYF.

The chain joins TRBV28 to TRBJ2-1; D unclear. CDR3 length equals 12 residues. Germline assignment: CDR1 MDHEN and CDR2 SYDVKM. Trimming removed 3 bases at V and 4 bases at J, with 4 bases between. The CDR3 coding sequence is TGTGCCAGCAGTTTGCGGTACAATGAGCAGTTCTTC. Protein sequence: CASSLRYNEQFF.

Only a few counts were recorded for this clone. The V call is TRBV9, the J call TRBJ2-1, with D tentatively TRBD2 (5 bases). This CDR3 contains 16 residues. Germline V gene lookup returns CDR1 SGDLS and CDR2 YYNGEE. V lost 0 bases and J lost 8, with 18 bases in between. Here the CDR3 DNA reads TGTGCCAGCAGCGTAGGTGGGAGTAACTCCTTGGATGAGCAGTTCTTC. It yields the protein CASSVGGSNSLDEQFF.